These 18 T cell receptor beta chains came from one sample sequenced in a study of shared clonotypes between healthy human individuals. Profiling relied on immunoSEQ multiplex PCR, and the TCRdb table lists in-frame clones only, not all of them. The table includes 650,000 to 700,000 clones, 90% detected once. Sequencing was done on a sample of memory CD8+ T cells from PBMCs. Noted subset: CD45RO+ cells pooled with CCR7-negative TemRA cells. Source of these receptors: a man aged 18-30 years in good health. Some clones in this sample may be carry-over from other donors' samples.

The genes are TRBV6-1 and TRBJ1-1; possible D gene TRBD1, 6 bases. Per the germline V gene, CDR1 is MNHNS and CDR2 is SASEGT. Between the trimmed V and J ends, which lost 5 bases and 5 bases, there was a span of 12 bases. The CDR3 has 13 residues. CDR3 in DNA: TGTGCCAGCAGTACCCGAGGGGGGACTGAAGCTTTCTTT. It translates to CASSTRGGTEAFF.

V and J are TRBV29-1 and TRBJ2-2; TRBD1 matches 8 bases. CDR3 length: 16 amino acids. V shed 7 bases and J 1 base; nucleotides not matched to a gene: 11. From germline, CDR1 is SQVTM and CDR2 ANQGSEA. CDR3 sequence (DNA): TGCAGCGCCCGGACAGGGCAGTTTAAGAACACCGGGGAGCTGTTTTTT. Amino acid sequence: CSARTGQFKNTGELFF.

The chain links TRBV9 to TRBJ2-1; no reliable D call. Germline assignment: CDR1 SGDLS and CDR2 YYNGEE. The CDR3 contains 15 residues. Trimming took 4 bases from V and 2 from J, leaving 13 bases between them. The CDR3 spells CASSRTRGTYNEQFF. The CDR3 nucleotides are TGTGCCAGCAGCCGTACCAGAGGTACCTACAATGAGCAGTTCTTC.

The rearrangement uses TRBV28 and TRBJ2-1; 8 bases align to TRBD1. After removal of 6 bases from V and 8 bases from J, the junction contained 6 bases not matched to a gene. This CDR3 has 13 residues. Germline assignment: CDR1 MDHEN and CDR2 SYDVKM. In DNA form, the CDR3 reads TGTGCCAGCAGCCACAGGGGGTGGGATGAGCAGTTCTTC. It encodes CASSHRGWDEQFF.

This chain uses TRBV9 with TRBJ2-1; 8 bases match TRBD2. Trimming at V came to 4 bases and at J to 7 bases, leaving 13 bases not matched to a gene. From germline, CDR1 is SGDLS and CDR2 YYNGEE. CDR3 length: 16 residues. The CDR3 sequence: CASSPGMVAGTNEQFF. In DNA form, the CDR3 reads TGTGCCAGCAGCCCAGGTATGGTAGCGGGGACGAATGAGCAGTTCTTC.

The chain uses TRBV6-1 and TRBJ2-7; 8 bases fit TRBD1. J was trimmed by 2 bases and V by 2 bases; bases with no gene match: 8. From germline, CDR1 is MNHNS and CDR2 SASEGT. The CDR3 contains 16 residues. CDR3 protein: CASSESPARGPYEQYF. The CDR3 DNA is TGTGCCAGCAGTGAATCCCCCGCCAGGGGGCCCTACGAGCAGTACTTC.

As for this clone: A single base separates this from a much larger clone, so it may be a read error. The chain combines TRBV13 with TRBJ2-7; 9 nucleotides align to TRBD1. The V and J ends lost 4 bases and 3 bases, in that order; junction bases with no gene match: 4. Germline V gives CDR1 PRHDT, CDR2 FYEKMQ (reference sequence). This CDR3 region has 14 residues. The CDR3 nucleotides read TGTGCCAGCAGCTCCGGGACAGGGAGCTACGAGCAGTACTTC. It encodes CASSSGTGSYEQYF.

This chain's CDR3 is CASSLTGTSPYEQYF. As DNA, the CDR3 is TGTGCCAGCAGTTTGACCGGGACCTCCCCCTACGAGCAGTACTTC. The chain links TRBV27 to TRBJ2-7; D is tentatively TRBD1 or TRBD2 (5 bases each). Germline lookup yields CDR1 MNHEY and CDR2 SMNVEV (reference sequence). Trimming removed 3 bases at V and 2 bases at J, with 14 bases between. The CDR3 is 15 residues long.

The V and J genes are TRBV6-4 and TRBJ2-7, with 7 bases that match TRBD1. The germline CDR1 and CDR2 sequences are MRHNA and SNTAGT. This CDR3 comprises 16 residues. The J segment lost 1 base and the V segment lost 10 bases, leaving 16 bases of the junction unmatched. The CDR3 DNA follows: TGTGCCACCTTCAGAACCGACAGGGAATTTTCCTACGAGCAGTACTTC. Protein: CATFRTDREFSYEQYF.

The gene calls are TRBV10-2 and TRBJ1-1, with 9 bases that match TRBD1. Per the germline V gene, CDR1 is WSHSY and CDR2 is SAAADI. This CDR3 has 14 amino acids. V was clipped by 4 bases and J by 10 bases; unmatched bases: 10. Written as DNA, the CDR3 is TGCGCCAGCAGTGGGTACGACAGGGGGAGCGGAGCTTTCTTT. Translating it yields CASSGYDRGSGAFF.

This rearrangement joins TRBV6-7 to TRBJ2-5; 10 bases map to TRBD2. TRBV6-7 falls under the ORF class, with uncertain function. The J segment lost 5 bases and the V segment lost 6 bases, leaving 15 bases of the junction unmatched. The CDR3 runs 17 residues. CDR3 sequence reads: CASSNRKAGGQGETQYF. As DNA, the CDR3 is TGTGCCAGCAGCAATCGGAAAGCGGGAGGGCAAGGCGAGACCCAGTACTTC.

V and J are TRBV7-2 and TRBJ2-2; D is possibly TRBD2 (6 bases). The CDR3 spans 13 residues. CDR1 SGHTA and CDR2 FQGNSA come from the germline V gene. Trimming shortened V by 11 bases and J by 2 bases, and 12 bases separated the two germline ends. The CDR3 nucleotides are TGTGCCGCCGGGAGTCGTAACACCGGGGAGCTGTTTTTT. It specifies CAAGSRNTGELFF.

This clone was picked up one time. This rearrangement joins TRBV7-3 to TRBJ2-3; 13 bases map to TRBD2. V lost 6 bases and J lost 2; bases outside the gene matches: 5. CDR1 is SGHTA, CDR2 FQGTGA, per germline. The CDR3 has 16 residues. The CDR3 DNA is TGTGCCAGCAGTTTGGGACTAGCGGGACCCACAGATACGCAGTATTTT. Encoded protein: CASSLGLAGPTDTQYF.

This chain uses TRBV6-5 with TRBJ2-2; TRBD1 matches at 7 bases. Germline V gene sequence: CDR1 MNHEY, CDR2 SVGAGI. This CDR3 comprises 15 residues. J lost 5 bases, V lost 6 bases, and 9 bases had no gene match. As DNA, the CDR3 is TGTGCCAGCAGCCTGCACAGGGGTCAGACCGGGGAGCTGTTTTTT. This codes for CASSLHRGQTGELFF.

V gene TRBV28 combines with J gene TRBJ2-2; 9 bases fit TRBD2. The CDR3 has 16 residues. CDR1 and CDR2 from the germline V gene are MDHEN and SYDVKM. Trimming took 2 bases from V and 7 from J; bases not matched to a gene: 8. CDR3 sequence (DNA): TGTGCCAGCAGTTTAGGGCTAGCGGGACCGATCGGGGAGCTGTTTTTT. Its protein is CASSLGLAGPIGELFF. The variable domain in full, with the rest retrieved from reference TRBV28 and TRBJ2-2, is DVKVTQSSRYLVKRTGEKVFLECVQDMDHENMFWYRQDPGLGLRLIYFSYDVKMKEKGDIPEGYSVSREKKERFSLILESASTNQTSMYLCASSLGLAGPIGELFFGEGSRLTVL.

V and J are TRBV6-5 and TRBJ2-4; D gene uncertain. V lost 5 bases, J lost 6 bases, and 14 bases lay in between. The length of the CDR3 is 14 residues. Germline values: CDR1 MNHEY, CDR2 SVGAGI. CDR3 coding DNA: TGTGCCAGCAGTAAAGACGGAACGCTAAACATTCAGTACTTC. Residues: CASSKDGTLNIQYF.

This chain links TRBV28 with TRBJ2-2; possibly TRBD1 for D (6 bases). This CDR3 is 17 amino acids long. V was clipped by 5 bases and J by 0 bases, with 16 bases between them. Germline V gene lookup returns CDR1 MDHEN and CDR2 SYDVKM. CDR3 coding DNA: TGTGCCAGCAGTCTCACTTCGACAGGACCGAACACCGGGGAGCTGTTTTTT. Amino acid sequence: CASSLTSTGPNTGELFF.

The chain links TRBV7-8 to TRBJ2-3; the match to TRBD1 covers 9 bases. The germline gives CDR1 SGHVS, CDR2 FQNEAQ. The junction had 4 bases not matched to a gene; V was cut back by 2 bases and J by 4 bases. The CDR3 extends over 15 amino acids. The CDR3, as DNA: TGTGCCAGCAGCTTAAACAGGGGGCTTTCAGATACGCAGTATTTT. Translated, it gives CASSLNRGLSDTQYF.